These T cell receptor beta chains were read from a single sample in a study of response to subunit inactivated influenza vaccine. TCRdb re-derived calls from the RT-PCR reads in MiXCR, one entry per CDR3 protein. The sample carries 650,000 to 700,000 distinct CDR3 sequences, around a sixth recorded once. Sequences were derived from PBMCs from blood, sampled roughly 12 days after vaccination. The receptors here all came from a man aged 50-59 years who received an inactivated influenza vaccine. Both conserved end residues are part of each CDR3. The order of the fields is V gene, J gene, D gene, clone size, CDR3 DNA, CDR3 protein. A D gene is named only where the DNA matches it firmly. The size of a clone is reported for some rows only, either as once, few or many, or as a class for expanded clones.

v_gene: TRBV3-1; j_gene: TRBJ1-2; d_gene: .; abundance: few; CDR3nt: TGTGCCAGCAGCCAAGAAGCCAGGGGTAACTATGGCTACACCTTC; CDR3aa: CASSQEARGNYGYTF
v_gene: TRBV6-1; j_gene: TRBJ2-3; d_gene: TRBD1; abundance: .; CDR3nt: TGTGCCGGGGACAGGGGGCTCAACACAGATACGCAGTATTTT; CDR3aa: CAGDRGLNTDTQYF
v_gene: TRBV30; j_gene: TRBJ1-2; d_gene: .; abundance: few; CDR3nt: TGTGCCTGGAGTGTAGTCCCTTATAGTGGCTACACCTTC; CDR3aa: CAWSVVPYSGYTF
v_gene: TRBV20-1; j_gene: TRBJ2-3; d_gene: .; abundance: .; CDR3nt: TGCAGTGCTAGAGTTGAAGGACTTGGACTCACAGATACGCAGTATTTT; CDR3aa: CSARVEGLGLTDTQYF
v_gene: TRBV3-1; j_gene: TRBJ2-5; d_gene: TRBD2; abundance: .; CDR3nt: TGTGCCAGCAGCCCCCCCGGTGGACTAGTTGGAGAGACCCAGTACTTC; CDR3aa: CASSPPGGLVGETQYF
v_gene: TRBV6-6; j_gene: TRBJ1-2; d_gene: TRBD1; abundance: .; CDR3nt: TGTGCCAGCAGTAAACCAGGGGGCAGTGGCTACACCTTC; CDR3aa: CASSKPGGSGYTF
v_gene: TRBV7-9; j_gene: TRBJ1-1; d_gene: TRBD1; abundance: .; CDR3nt: TGTGCCAGCAGCCGGACAGGGGGCTTTAAGAACACTGAAGCTTTCTTT; CDR3aa: CASSRTGGFKNTEAFF
v_gene: TRBV29-1; j_gene: TRBJ1-2; d_gene: TRBD1; abundance: .; CDR3nt: TGCAGCGTTGAAAGACGGGACAGGGTCTATGGCTACACCTTC; CDR3aa: CSVERRDRVYGYTF
v_gene: TRBV4-2; j_gene: TRBJ2-3; d_gene: TRBD2; abundance: medium-sized; CDR3nt: TGTGCCAGCAGCCAAGGGAACGGCGGGAGACTGGCAGATACGCAGTATTTT; CDR3aa: CASSQGNGGRLADTQYF
v_gene: TRBV7-9; j_gene: TRBJ1-4; d_gene: .; abundance: few; CDR3nt: TGTGCCAGCAGCTTAGGTGTGGGTGCAACTAATGAAAAACTGTTTTTT; CDR3aa: CASSLGVGATNEKLFF
v_gene: TRBV20-1; j_gene: TRBJ1-1; d_gene: TRBD1; abundance: few; CDR3nt: TGCAGTGCTAGAGATATTGAGGGGGCGAGCACTGAAGCTTTCTTT; CDR3aa: CSARDIEGASTEAFF
v_gene: TRBV11-3; j_gene: TRBJ2-1; d_gene: .; abundance: .; CDR3nt: TGTGCCAGCAGCTTAGGACTGAAATACAATGAGCAGTTCTTC; CDR3aa: CASSLGLKYNEQFF
v_gene: TRBV7-2; j_gene: TRBJ2-2; d_gene: .; abundance: few; CDR3nt: TGTGCCAGCAGCTTAGGCCCCCCCGGGACAATTACCGGGGAGCTGTTTTTT; CDR3aa: CASSLGPPGTITGELFF
v_gene: TRBV18; j_gene: TRBJ1-1; d_gene: .; abundance: .; CDR3nt: TGTGCCAGCGCTCCAGGGAACACTGAAGCTTTCTTT; CDR3aa: CASAPGNTEAFF
v_gene: TRBV5-6; j_gene: TRBJ1-2; d_gene: TRBD1; abundance: few; CDR3nt: TGTGCCAGCAGCCCGAGGGGACAGGGCGGCTACACCTTC; CDR3aa: CASSPRGQGGYTF
v_gene: TRBV7-8; j_gene: TRBJ2-6; d_gene: .; abundance: few; CDR3nt: TGTGCCAGCAGCTTAGTCAGTATCTCTGGGGCCAACGTCCTGACTTTC; CDR3aa: CASSLVSISGANVLTF
v_gene: TRBV3-1; j_gene: TRBJ2-1; d_gene: .; abundance: many; CDR3nt: TGTGCCAGCAGCCAAGTGTATGCTTTTCAGTTCTTC; CDR3aa: CASSQVYAFQFF
v_gene: TRBV4-1; j_gene: TRBJ2-5; d_gene: TRBD2; abundance: few; CDR3nt: TGCGCCAGCAGCCAAGTGGGGACTACCCAAGAGACCCAGTACTTC; CDR3aa: CASSQVGTTQETQYF
v_gene: TRBV5-1; j_gene: TRBJ2-7; d_gene: TRBD1; abundance: .; CDR3nt: TGCGCCAGCAGCCCAGGGACAGGGCGGGCGACGAGCGAGCAGTACTTC; CDR3aa: CASSPGTGRATSEQYF
v_gene: TRBV29-1; j_gene: TRBJ1-4; d_gene: .; abundance: few; CDR3nt: TGCAGCGTTGAAGGGGGAAGCGGTGAAAAACTGTTTTTT; CDR3aa: CSVEGGSGEKLFF
v_gene: TRBV7-6; j_gene: TRBJ2-5; d_gene: TRBD1; abundance: few; CDR3nt: TGTGCCAGCAGCTTAAGGGACAGGGAGCAAGAGACCCAGTACTTC; CDR3aa: CASSLRDREQETQYF
v_gene: TRBV10-3; j_gene: TRBJ2-1; d_gene: TRBD2; abundance: few; CDR3nt: TGTGCCATCAGTGAGTCTCGTAGCGGGGATGAGCAGTTCTTC; CDR3aa: CAISESRSGDEQFF
v_gene: TRBV28; j_gene: TRBJ2-1; d_gene: .; abundance: .; CDR3nt: TGTGCCAGCATAAGCGGTAGCTCCTACAATGAGCAGTTCTTC; CDR3aa: CASISGSSYNEQFF
v_gene: TRBV6-2/TRBV6-3; j_gene: TRBJ2-1; d_gene: .; abundance: few; CDR3nt: TGTGCCAGCAGTTCTACAGGGTGGGGTGAGCAGTTCTTC; CDR3aa: CASSSTGWGEQFF
v_gene: TRBV7-9; j_gene: TRBJ1-1; d_gene: .; abundance: many; CDR3nt: TGTGCCAGCAGCCCAGGGTTTCCTGAAGCTTTCTTT; CDR3aa: CASSPGFPEAFF
v_gene: TRBV7-9; j_gene: TRBJ2-1; d_gene: TRBD2; abundance: .; CDR3nt: TGTGCCAGCAGCCCTAGGGTGGGAGGGCCTTCCTACAATGAGCAGTTCTTC; CDR3aa: CASSPRVGGPSYNEQFF
v_gene: TRBV5-1; j_gene: TRBJ2-1; d_gene: TRBD2; abundance: few; CDR3nt: TGCGCCAGCAGCTTGTACCGGACTAGCGGGGGGGCGAATGAGCAGTTCTTC; CDR3aa: CASSLYRTSGGANEQFF
v_gene: TRBV27; j_gene: TRBJ1-1; d_gene: .; abundance: few; CDR3nt: TGTGCCAGTACCCAGGGTAGAGGGTACACTGAAGCTTTCTTT; CDR3aa: CASTQGRGYTEAFF
v_gene: TRBV12-3/TRBV12-4; j_gene: TRBJ1-1; d_gene: .; abundance: many; CDR3nt: TGTGCCAGCAGAAGGACAGAGAACACTGAAGCTTTCTTT; CDR3aa: CASRRTENTEAFF
v_gene: TRBV6-2/TRBV6-3; j_gene: TRBJ2-7; d_gene: TRBD1; abundance: many; CDR3nt: TGTGCCAGCAGTTACTCCGGGACAGTCTCCTACGAGCAGTACTTC; CDR3aa: CASSYSGTVSYEQYF
v_gene: TRBV20-1; j_gene: TRBJ1-1; d_gene: TRBD1; abundance: few; CDR3nt: TGCAGTGCCCCCGGGACAGGTCAAACGAGAGCTTTCTTT; CDR3aa: CSAPGTGQTRAFF
v_gene: TRBV10-3; j_gene: TRBJ2-3; d_gene: .; abundance: many; CDR3nt: TGTGCCATCAGTGAGGTGCTCGGGTTCCTCGCAGATACGCAGTATTTT; CDR3aa: CAISEVLGFLADTQYF
v_gene: TRBV2; j_gene: TRBJ2-7; d_gene: .; abundance: .; CDR3nt: TGTGCCAGCGCTGGTGCTCGGACGGCCTCCTACGAGCAGTACTTC; CDR3aa: CASAGARTASYEQYF
v_gene: TRBV5-1; j_gene: TRBJ2-3; d_gene: TRBD1; abundance: few; CDR3nt: TGCGCCAGCAGCGCCGGACAGGGAAAGGGTGCAGATACGCAGTATTTT; CDR3aa: CASSAGQGKGADTQYF
v_gene: TRBV28; j_gene: TRBJ2-5; d_gene: .; abundance: few; CDR3nt: TGTGCCAGCAGCCGACAGATCCGAGAGACCCAGTACTTC; CDR3aa: CASSRQIRETQYF
v_gene: TRBV7-3; j_gene: TRBJ2-3; d_gene: TRBD2; abundance: .; CDR3nt: TGTGCCAGCAGCTTAAACGCGGGAGCGGGGGATACGCAGTATTTT; CDR3aa: CASSLNAGAGDTQYF
v_gene: TRBV5-1; j_gene: TRBJ1-2; d_gene: TRBD1; abundance: .; CDR3nt: TGCGCCAGCAGCTTGGACAGGGGAGGGTTTGGCTACACCTTC; CDR3aa: CASSLDRGGFGYTF
v_gene: TRBV7-2; j_gene: TRBJ2-3; d_gene: TRBD2; abundance: .; CDR3nt: TGTGCCAGCAGCTCGGGACCCAGCGGGGGGTCCACAGATACGCAGTATTTT; CDR3aa: CASSSGPSGGSTDTQYF
v_gene: TRBV7-2; j_gene: TRBJ2-4; d_gene: .; abundance: .; CDR3nt: TGTGCCAGCAGCTTAGGTTGGGGCGTATTAGCCAAAAACATTCAGTACTTC; CDR3aa: CASSLGWGVLAKNIQYF
v_gene: TRBV29-1; j_gene: TRBJ2-5; d_gene: .; abundance: .; CDR3nt: TGCAGCGTTCAGCAAAACTATTATGGGGGAGGCGAGGAGACCCAGTACTTC; CDR3aa: CSVQQNYYGGGEETQYF
v_gene: TRBV7-6; j_gene: TRBJ2-3; d_gene: .; abundance: .; CDR3nt: TGTGCCAGCAGCGAAAGGGACAACTTACGCACAGATACGCAGTATTTT; CDR3aa: CASSERDNLRTDTQYF
v_gene: TRBV20-1; j_gene: TRBJ2-7; d_gene: TRBD1; abundance: many; CDR3nt: TGCAGTGCCCCGGGACAGTCCTCCTACGAGCAGTACTTC; CDR3aa: CSAPGQSSYEQYF
v_gene: TRBV7-2; j_gene: TRBJ2-7; d_gene: TRBD2; abundance: many; CDR3nt: TGTGCCAGCAGCTTAGGCACTAGCGGAATTTACGAGCAGTACTTC; CDR3aa: CASSLGTSGIYEQYF
v_gene: TRBV20-1; j_gene: TRBJ1-4; d_gene: .; abundance: .; CDR3nt: TGCAGTGCCAGACGGGCCGTTAATGAAAAACTGTTTTTT; CDR3aa: CSARRAVNEKLFF
v_gene: TRBV28; j_gene: TRBJ2-1; d_gene: TRBD2; abundance: few; CDR3nt: TGTGCCAGCAGTCCAGAAGCGTGGACTAGCGGGAGGGCCCCCAATGAGCAGTTCTTC; CDR3aa: CASSPEAWTSGRAPNEQFF
v_gene: TRBV3-1; j_gene: TRBJ2-7; d_gene: .; abundance: .; CDR3nt: TGTGCCAGCAGCCGCAGACGTTGGCAGGGGCTGTTTTACGAGCAGTACTTC; CDR3aa: CASSRRRWQGLFYEQYF
v_gene: TRBV28; j_gene: TRBJ2-5; d_gene: TRBD1; abundance: .; CDR3nt: TGTGCCAGCAGTGACGGGACAGGGCTAGAGACCCAGTACTTC; CDR3aa: CASSDGTGLETQYF
v_gene: TRBV5-1; j_gene: TRBJ2-5; d_gene: TRBD2; abundance: few; CDR3nt: TGCGCCAGCAGCCCTTACGACTGGGGTCTAGCGGGTAACTTC; CDR3aa: CASSPYDWGLAGNF
v_gene: TRBV6-5; j_gene: TRBJ1-5; d_gene: TRBD1; abundance: .; CDR3nt: TGTGCCAGCAGTTCCTGGGACAGGGGCTCCAATCAGCCCCAGCATTTT; CDR3aa: CASSSWDRGSNQPQHF
v_gene: TRBV21-1; j_gene: TRBJ2-6; d_gene: .; abundance: .; CDR3nt: TGTGCCAGCAGCAAAGTTACATCTGCTGGGGCCAACGTCCTGACTTTC; CDR3aa: CASSKVTSAGANVLTF
v_gene: TRBV6-2/TRBV6-3; j_gene: TRBJ2-7; d_gene: .; abundance: .; CDR3nt: TGTGCCAGCAGTCCAGGACAAGAGACCTACGAGCAGTACTTC; CDR3aa: CASSPGQETYEQYF
v_gene: TRBV7-2; j_gene: TRBJ2-2; d_gene: .; abundance: many; CDR3nt: TGTGCCAGCAGCCGTACTAGGATCGGGGAGCTGTTTTTT; CDR3aa: CASSRTRIGELFF
v_gene: TRBV5-6; j_gene: TRBJ2-3; d_gene: .; abundance: .; CDR3nt: TGTGCCAGCACCAGGGGACTATCCTTCACAGATACGCAGTATTTT; CDR3aa: CASTRGLSFTDTQYF
v_gene: TRBV28; j_gene: TRBJ2-3; d_gene: TRBD2; abundance: .; CDR3nt: TGTGCCAGCAGTTTCTTTGGCGGGAGAACAGATACGCAGTATTTT; CDR3aa: CASSFFGGRTDTQYF
v_gene: TRBV27; j_gene: TRBJ2-7; d_gene: TRBD1; abundance: few; CDR3nt: TGTGCCAGCAGACCGGACAGGGGGCGAGGCGAGCAGTACTTC; CDR3aa: CASRPDRGRGEQYF
v_gene: TRBV12-3/TRBV12-4; j_gene: TRBJ2-1; d_gene: TRBD1; abundance: .; CDR3nt: TGTGCCAGCAGTTTGTCCGGACAGGTCAACAATGAGCAGTTCTTC; CDR3aa: CASSLSGQVNNEQFF
v_gene: TRBV29-1; j_gene: TRBJ1-5; d_gene: TRBD1; abundance: .; CDR3nt: TGCAGCGTTGAGGGACAGGGTGGGAATCAGCCCCAGCATTTT; CDR3aa: CSVEGQGGNQPQHF
v_gene: TRBV7-2; j_gene: TRBJ1-2; d_gene: TRBD1; abundance: few; CDR3nt: TGTGCCAGCCCCTCCCCAGACAGGGGATATGGCTACACCTTC; CDR3aa: CASPSPDRGYGYTF
v_gene: TRBV12-3/TRBV12-4; j_gene: TRBJ1-1; d_gene: TRBD1; abundance: .; CDR3nt: TGTGCCAGCAGTCCAGGGGGCCCGGGGGCTGAAGCTTTCTTT; CDR3aa: CASSPGGPGAEAFF